This TCR beta chain emerged from a study of T cells expressing NK-cell markers. Looking at the study overall: It was from sorted CD3+CD56+NKG2C+, CD3+CD56+NKG2C- and CD3+CD56-NKG2C+ T cells that TCR beta repertoires came. There were seven HCMV-seropositive donors and one seronegative donor among the eight sequenced.

With UMIs, 5'RACE template switching was used to make TCR beta cDNA. TCRdb reprocessed the 5' RACE reads; each CDR3 protein has one entry and no DNA is given. This sample's table reports just under 150,000 distinct CDR3 sequences. CDR1 and CDR2 from the germline V gene are SGHTA and FQGTGA. CDR3 length: 14 residues. Remarks on this clonotype: What it binds is not known.

Overall study results and limits: NKG2C+ dominant clonotypes from about 6 donors made up roughly 1.0-7.0% of CD8+ T cells.

Sample: blood T cells: a sorted CD56 or NKG2C T cell subset, CD4+ or CD8+ T cells, or bulk PBMC T cells (not recorded which). The rearrangement joins TRBV7-3 to TRBJ1-6; the TCRdb call, TRBD1, lacks DNA for checking. The source is a man aged 18 to 35 in good health. CDR3 region: CASSLGQLNSPLHF.